These 10 T cell receptor beta chains came from one sample sequenced in a study of blood T cell repertoires in COVID-19. Measured with immunoSEQ multiplex PCR; TCRdb has only the in-frame clones, and not every one. The sample lists roughly 270,000 clones, approximately 82% occurring once. Specimen: PBMCs or T cells enriched from blood (not recorded which). The receptors derive from a man aged 35 to 55 who had been exposed to COVID-19.

This sequence joins TRBV3-1 (or the pseudogene TRBV3-2) and TRBJ2-5; TRBD2 matches 13 bases. This CDR3 comprises 16 residues. Germline trimming cut 5 bases from V and 4 bases from J; bases unmatched to any gene: 7. Germline CDR1 reads LGHDT; CDR2 reads YNNKEL (reference sequence). The CDR3 loop is CASSSPGLAGLETQYF. DNA of the CDR3: TGTGCCAGCAGCTCACCGGGACTAGCGGGATTAGAGACCCAGTACTTC.

In its sample, this clone was seen a few times. V is TRBV11-3 and J is TRBJ2-3; TRBD1 matches at 9 bases. After removal of 5 bases from V and 3 bases from J, the junction contained 6 bases not matched to a gene. Per germline, CDR1 SGHNT and CDR2 YENEEA. The CDR3 spans 15 residues. CDR3 sequence: CASSRWDRATDTQYF. The CDR3 DNA follows: TGTGCCAGCAGCCGTTGGGACAGGGCGACAGATACGCAGTATTTT.

The chain joins TRBV2 to TRBJ1-1; D is undetermined. The CDR3 has 14 residues. Germline V CDR1 and CDR2: SNHLY, FYNNEI. V lost 6 bases and J 1 base, leaving 12 bases between the germline ends. The CDR3 DNA reads as TGTGCCAGCAGCTTTCACGTCGGGAACACTGAAGCTTTCTTT. Its translation: CASSFHVGNTEAFF.

The gene calls are TRBV2 and TRBJ2-1; TRBD2 agrees at 7 bases. The J segment lost 6 bases and the V segment lost 6 bases, leaving 8 bases of the junction unmatched. Germline lookup yields CDR1 SNHLY and CDR2 FYNNEI. The CDR3 sequence is 14 residues long. The CDR3 DNA follows: TGTGCCAGCAGGGGAGGGCCGAGCCCCAATGAGCAGTTCTTC. Amino acid sequence: CASRGGPSPNEQFF.

The chain links TRBV7-9 to TRBJ1-6; 12 bases map to TRBD1. Germline assignment: CDR1 SEHNR and CDR2 FQNEAQ (reference sequence). Trimming removed 1 base from V and 10 bases from J; junction bases left unmatched: 5. The CDR3 sequence is 16 residues long. CDR3 loop: CASSLDLGQGASPLHF. Here the CDR3 DNA reads TGTGCCAGCAGCTTAGATTTGGGACAGGGGGCCTCACCCCTCCACTTT.

This clone was counted a single time. The rearrangement links TRBV2 to TRBJ2-3, with TRBD2 as a possible D gene (6 bases). This CDR3 is built from 15 residues. Trimming left V 0 bases short and J 0 bases short, with 7 bases between. Looked up from germline, CDR1 is SNHLY and CDR2 is FYNNEI. The CDR3 DNA sequence: TGTGCCAGCAGTGAAGCAGGGACTAGCACAGATACGCAGTATTTT. It specifies CASSEAGTSTDTQYF.

This chain joins TRBV6-5 and TRBJ1-2; 7 bases line up with TRBD1. Germline V gene sequence: CDR1 MNHEY, CDR2 SVGAGI. V lost 4 bases, J lost 4 bases, and 6 bases stayed unmatched. The CDR3 length is 14 residues. This CDR3 is CASSSRGGTYGYTF. The CDR3 DNA follows: TGTGCCAGCAGTTCGAGAGGGGGCACCTATGGCTACACCTTC.

CDR3 sequence reads: CASSFQASNYGYTF. In DNA form, the CDR3 reads TGCGCCAGCAGCTTCCAGGCCTCTAACTATGGCTACACCTTC. This chain links TRBV5-1 with TRBJ1-2; D remains unclear. Germline CDR1 SGHRS, CDR2 YFSETQ. V gave up 2 bases and J gave up 0 bases, with 8 bases separating them. The length of the CDR3 is 14 residues.

The chain combines TRBV30 with TRBJ1-2; 7 nucleotides agree with TRBD1. After removal of 2 bases from V and 6 bases from J, the junction contained 9 bases not matched to a gene. This CDR3 has 14 amino acids. The V gene's germline CDR1 is GTSNPN and CDR2 SVGIG (reference sequence). The CDR3 sequence: CAWSQGGVWNGYTF. The CDR3 DNA sequence: TGTGCCTGGAGTCAGGGGGGCGTCTGGAATGGCTACACCTTC.

The V call is TRBV4-2, the J call TRBJ2-2; D is perhaps TRBD2 (6 bases). This CDR3 region has 15 residues. CDR1 and CDR2 (germline): LGHNA, YNFKEQ. Deletions cut 4 bases from V and 3 bases from J, with 12 bases between. The CDR3 here is CASSPAGRHTGELFF. As DNA, the CDR3 is TGTGCCAGCAGCCCGGCGGGACGACACACCGGGGAGCTGTTTTTT.